The clone carrying this T cell receptor (beta chain) was picked up many times. Its target is unknown. Researchers took RNA transcripts and amplified TCR beta CDR3 regions from them. Second-round multiplex PCR came after first-round RT-PCR with HTBI primers. In TCRdb, the multiplex PCR reads were re-called with MiXCR into one record per CDR3 protein. The sample yields about 210,000 distinct CDR3 sequences, under 30% seen once. CDR1 is MNHEY and CDR2 is SVGAGI in the germline V gene. This CDR3 comprises 13 residues. V lost 3 bases and J 6 bases, leaving 9 bases between the germline ends. These data come from a study of Graves' ophthalmopathy and Graves' hyperthyroidism. Background on the study: Peripheral blood was collected at initial diagnosis, before any treatment. Study-wide points: Clonotypes were expanded in thyroid at above 0.001 frequency, and most also appeared in blood. Ophthalmopathy progression cases were predicted by the model with approximately 66% sensitivity and 72.22% specificity.

In this cohort, patients with other autoimmune diseases, uncontrolled infections, pregnancy or lactation were excluded. Sequences were obtained from peripheral blood. The chain has TRBV6-5 and TRBJ1-5; D is undetermined. The source is a man between 50 and 59 years old with Graves' ophthalmopathy. The CDR3 is CASSYSVVQPQHF. CDR3 in DNA: TGTGCCAGCAGTTATTCGGTTGTTCAGCCCCAGCATTTT.